These 18 T cell receptor beta chains were all obtained from the same sample, sequenced in a study of Tregs in tolerant kidney transplant recipients. The nonmyeloablative bone marrow transplants came from related graft donors, with transient mixed chimerism. TCRdb's table, derived via immunoSEQ multiplex PCR, lists solely in-frame clones and lacks some. In the table there are 55,000 to 75,000 clones, around 87% of which are singletons. The sequences come from CD4+ T cells from blood (PBMCs), collected 6 months after the transplant. Every receptor here comes from a human patient who received a combined kidney and bone marrow transplant. Some of the T cells might come from the graft donor.

The table lists this clone with a few counts. The rearrangement links TRBV29-1 to TRBJ2-7; TRBD1 aligns across 9 bases. V was pared by 7 bases and J by 2 bases, with 9 bases of the junction left unmatched. The CDR3 length is 14 residues. Per germline, CDR1 SQVTM and CDR2 ANQGSEA. CDR3 nucleotides: TGCAGCGCCGGGGGGACAGGGCGTACCTACGAGCAGTACTTC. Amino acids: CSAGGTGRTYEQYF.

This chain connects TRBV9 to TRBJ2-1; 11 bases match TRBD2. Looked up from germline, CDR1 is SGDLS and CDR2 is YYNGEE. This CDR3 contains 15 residues. Germline trimming cut 3 bases from V and 2 bases from J; bases unmatched to any gene: 1. The CDR3, as DNA: TGTGCCAGCAGCGGGACTAGCGGGCCCTACAATGAGCAGTTCTTC. Translation gives CASSGTSGPYNEQFF.

The rearrangement links TRBV11-2 to TRBJ1-2; D is uncertain. This CDR3 contains 15 residues. V lost 5 bases, J lost 2 bases, and 15 bases lay in between. Germline V gene data show CDR1 as SGHAT and CDR2 as FQNNGV. CDR3 nucleotide sequence: TGTGCCAGCAGCCCCCTGAGGCAGTTAAACTATGGCTACACCTTC. Amino acids: CASSPLRQLNYGYTF.

The chain has TRBV7-2 and TRBJ2-5, with D unclear. Germline assignment: CDR1 SGHTA and CDR2 FQGNSA. This CDR3 has 12 amino acids. V was cut by 5 bases and J by 5 bases, with 9 bases left in between. The CDR3 nucleotides read TGTGCCAGCAGCCCGGTCCTGGAGACCCAGTACTTC. It specifies CASSPVLETQYF.

The chain links TRBV4-2 to TRBJ2-3; 15 bases agree with TRBD2. This CDR3 comprises 16 residues. Per germline, CDR1 LGHNA and CDR2 YNFKEQ. Trimming took 3 bases from V and 6 from J; bases not matched to a gene: 4. In nucleotides, the CDR3 is TGTGCCAGCAGCCAGGGGACTAGCGGGAGGTGGGATACGCAGTATTTT. It specifies CASSQGTSGRWDTQYF.

The J gene is TRBJ2-1, the V gene TRBV7-8, with TRBD1 matching 8 bases. The CDR3 is made up of 14 amino acids. Germline-derived CDR1 and CDR2 are SGHVS and FQNEAQ. The J segment lost 6 bases and the V segment lost 6 bases, leaving 7 bases of the junction unmatched. This CDR3 reads CASRDRVKGNEQFF. The DNA of the CDR3 is TGTGCCAGCAGGGACAGGGTTAAGGGCAATGAGCAGTTCTTC. Full variable domain (remainder filled in from reference TRBV7-8 and TRBJ2-1): GAGVSQSPRYKVAKRGQDVALRCDPISGHVSLFWYQQALGQGPEFLTYFQNEAQLDKSGLPSDRFFAERPEGSVSTLKIQRTQQEDSAVYLCASRDRVKGNEQFFGPGTRLTVL.

With regard to this clone: One junction end disagrees with the germline gene, perhaps due to a read error. Distinct nucleotide sequences in the sample also encode this CDR3. V and J are TRBV11-2 and TRBJ1-6, with TRBD1 identical over 8 bases. Germline assignment: CDR1 SGHAT and CDR2 FQNNGV. The CDR3 is 15 amino acids. The CDR3 here is CASSTTGTGNSPLHF. CDR3 in DNA: TGTGCCAGCAGCACCACCGGGACAGGAAATTCCCCCCTCCACTTT.

The V and J genes are TRBV7-2 and TRBJ2-5; 10 nucleotides agree with TRBD2. Per the germline V gene, CDR1 is SGHTA and CDR2 is FQGNSA. There are 15 residues in the CDR3. V trimming: 1 base; J trimming: 2 bases; junction bases outside the gene matches: 1. The CDR3 sequence is CASSLGAGGQETQYF. The CDR3 bases are TGTGCCAGCAGCTTAGGAGCGGGGGGGCAAGAGACCCAGTACTTC.

The genes are TRBV7-9 and TRBJ2-5; 9 bases align to TRBD1. The CDR3 consists of 15 residues. V dropped 3 bases and J dropped 4; count of bases not matched to a gene: 6. CDR1 and CDR2 (germline): SEHNR, FQNEAQ (reference sequence). CDR3 coding DNA: TGTGCCAGCAGCTTCGGACAGGGGAGCTTAGAGACCCAGTACTTC. Encoded protein: CASSFGQGSLETQYF. Looking up the rest from reference TRBV7-9 and TRBJ2-5 gives the full variable domain: DTGVSQNPRHKITKRGQNVTFRCDPISEHNRLYWYRQTLGQGPEFLTYFQNEAQLEKSRLLSDRFSAERPKGSFSTLEIQRTEQGDSAMYLCASSFGQGSLETQYFGPGTRLLVL.

This clone was counted a few times. The chain carries TRBV19 and TRBJ2-7; unclear D gene. With 2 bases removed from V and 3 bases from J, the gap between germline ends came to 14 bases. Germline assignment: CDR1 LNHDA and CDR2 SQIVND (reference sequence). This CDR3 region has 15 residues. The CDR3 coding sequence is TGTGCCAGTAGTATAAGGAGTGGCCCATTCTACGAGCAGTACTTC. Translation: CASSIRSGPFYEQYF. Together with reference TRBV19 and TRBJ2-7, the CDR3 gives the full variable domain: DGGITQSPKYLFRKEGQNVTLSCEQNLNHDAMYWYRQDPGQGLRLIYYSQIVNDFQKGDIAEGYSVSREKKESFPLTVTSAQKNPTAFYLCASSIRSGPFYEQYFGPGTRLTVT.

The V and J genes are TRBV27 and TRBJ1-1, with 7 bases lining up with TRBD1. CDR1 and CDR2 (germline): MNHEY, SMNVEV (reference sequence). V lost 5 bases to trimming and J lost 0 bases; unmatched junction nucleotides: 6. The CDR3 runs 15 residues. The CDR3 DNA follows: TGTGCCAGCAGTCAATACAGGGGAGTGAACACTGAAGCTTTCTTT. The encoded protein is CASSQYRGVNTEAFF.

This clone was recorded once. The chain combines TRBV7-3 with TRBJ2-5, with D possibly being TRBD1 (6 bases). Trimming pared 5 bases from V and 3 bases from J, leaving 13 bases between. Germline V CDR1 and CDR2: SGHTA, FQGTGA. CDR3 length: 14 residues. The CDR3 DNA sequence: TGTGCCAGCAGCGAAACGGACAGAAAAGAGACCCAGTACTTC. Protein: CASSETDRKETQYF.

This sequence joins TRBV6-1 and TRBJ1-2, with D uncertain. This CDR3 has 12 amino acids. Germline V gene lookup returns CDR1 MNHNS and CDR2 SASEGT. V was cut by 11 bases and J by 0 bases, with 10 bases left in between. The CDR3 sequence is CACGPTNYGYTF. The CDR3 nucleotides read TGTGCCTGCGGGCCCACTAACTATGGCTACACCTTC.

The chain employs TRBV11-3 and TRBJ2-5; the D gene is possibly TRBD1 (7 bases). V gave up 5 bases and J gave up 2 bases, with 9 bases separating them. The V gene's germline CDR1 is SGHNT and CDR2 YENEEA. This CDR3 region has 13 residues. This chain's CDR3 is CASSAGQQETQYF. Here the CDR3 DNA reads TGTGCCAGCAGCGCGGGACAGCAAGAGACCCAGTACTTC.

The J gene is TRBJ2-4, the V gene TRBV6-1; weak D call: TRBD2 (7 bases). Deletions cut 6 bases from V and 15 bases from J, with 21 bases between. The CDR3 runs to 13 residues. From germline, CDR1 is MNHNS and CDR2 SASEGT. DNA for the CDR3: TGTGCCAGCAGAGAGTCGGGTGTAAGGGGGGGGTACTTC. Translated: CASRESGVRGGYF.

This clone has a single count. The rearrangement joins TRBV7-9 to TRBJ1-2; D is ambiguous. This CDR3 has 16 amino acids. V gave up 1 base and J gave up 4 bases, with 16 bases separating them. The germline gives CDR1 SEHNR, CDR2 FQNEAQ (reference sequence). CDR3 protein: CASSLDGEGLVYGYTF. The CDR3 nucleotides are TGTGCCAGCAGCTTAGACGGGGAGGGCTTGGTCTATGGCTACACCTTC. The variable domain in full, with the rest retrieved from reference TRBV7-9 and TRBJ1-2, is DTGVSQNPRHKITKRGQNVTFRCDPISEHNRLYWYRQTLGQGPEFLTYFQNEAQLEKSRLLSDRFSAERPKGSFSTLEIQRTEQGDSAMYLCASSLDGEGLVYGYTFGSGTRLTVV.

The genes are TRBV11-2 and TRBJ2-1; 8 bases are a match to TRBD2. V trimming: 1 base; J trimming: 4 bases; junction bases outside the gene matches: 3. CDR3 length: 15 amino acids. Germline CDR1 is SGHAT and CDR2 is FQNNGV. The CDR3 sequence is CASSLGAGGYNEQFF. The CDR3 DNA reads TGTGCCAGCAGCTTAGGGGCGGGGGGTTACAATGAGCAGTTCTTC.

The rearrangement links TRBV10-3 to TRBJ2-3, with 8 bases lining up with TRBD2. Germline V gives CDR1 ENHRY, CDR2 SYGVKD. The CDR3 extends over 16 amino acids. V was clipped by 3 bases and J by 2 bases; unmatched bases: 7. CDR3 region: CAISEGGRPYTDTQYF. Written as DNA, the CDR3 is TGTGCCATCAGTGAAGGCGGGAGGCCGTACACAGATACGCAGTATTTT.